This record covers a single T cell receptor beta chain. This sample is drawn from a study of T cells expressing NK-cell markers. TCRdb reprocessed the 5' RACE reads and keeps a single row for each CDR3 protein, giving no DNA. Its table lists 250,000 or so distinct CDR3 sequences. The germline V gene encodes CDR1 SGHTA and CDR2 FQGNSA. The CDR3 extends over 15 amino acids. V is TRBV7-2 and J is TRBJ1-6. The sequenced sample consisted of blood T cells: a sorted CD56 or NKG2C T cell subset, CD4+ or CD8+ T cells, or bulk PBMC T cells (not recorded which). This TCR was recovered from a woman aged 18-70 years in good health. The CDR3 is CASSLISERNSPLHF.